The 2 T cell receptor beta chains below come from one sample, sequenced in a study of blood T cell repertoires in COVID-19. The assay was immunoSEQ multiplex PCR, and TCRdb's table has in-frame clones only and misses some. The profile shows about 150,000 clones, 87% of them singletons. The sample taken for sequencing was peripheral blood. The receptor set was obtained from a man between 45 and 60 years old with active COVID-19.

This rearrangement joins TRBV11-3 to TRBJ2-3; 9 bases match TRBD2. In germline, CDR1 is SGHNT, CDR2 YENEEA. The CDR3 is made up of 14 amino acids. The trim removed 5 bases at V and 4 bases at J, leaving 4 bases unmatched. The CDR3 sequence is CASSHGTSSDTQYF. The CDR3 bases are TGTGCCAGCAGCCACGGGACTAGCTCAGATACGCAGTATTTT.

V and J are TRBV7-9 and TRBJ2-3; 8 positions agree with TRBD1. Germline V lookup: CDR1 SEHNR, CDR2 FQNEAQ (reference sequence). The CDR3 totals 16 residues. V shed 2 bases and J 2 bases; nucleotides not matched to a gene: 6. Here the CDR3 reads CASSLPGQAFTDTQYF. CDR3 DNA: TGTGCCAGCAGCTTACCGGGACAGGCGTTCACAGATACGCAGTATTTT.